Shown below are 30 T cell receptor beta chains from a single sample sequenced in a study of shared clonotypes between healthy human individuals. Profiled with immunoSEQ multiplex PCR; TCRdb holds only in-frame clones, not every one. The sample carries more than 550,000 clones, 72% recorded once. Sequenced material: memory CD4+ T cells sorted from blood. Subset indicated: CD45RA-negative fraction. The receptors come from a woman aged 25 to 39 in good health.

The CDR3, as DNA: TGTGCCAGCAGCTTGACCCCTAGCAATCAGCCCCAGCATTTT. It encodes CASSLTPSNQPQHF. The V call is TRBV11-2, the J call TRBJ1-5; D unresolved. The CDR3 is 14 amino acids. The V gene's germline CDR1 is SGHAT and CDR2 FQNNGV. V was cut by 3 bases and J by 0 bases, with 6 bases left in between. The full variable domain, rest sourced from reference TRBV11-2 and TRBJ1-5, is EAGVAQSPRYKIIEKRQSVAFWCNPISGHATLYWYQQILGQGPKLLIQFQNNGVVDDSQLPKDRFSAERLKGVDSTLKIQPAKLEDSAVYLCASSLTPSNQPQHFGDGTRLSIL.

V usage is TRBV7-9 and J usage is TRBJ1-2; D ambiguous. CDR3 length: 10 residues. The germline V gene has CDR1 SEHNR and CDR2 FQNEAQ (reference sequence). Trimming left V 5 bases short and J 8 bases short, with 6 bases between. CDR3 nucleotides: TGTGCCAGCAGCGAAGAAGGCTACACCTTC. Its protein is CASSEEGYTF.

The rearrangement joins TRBV18 to TRBJ2-1; 8 bases line up with TRBD1. Germline loops: CDR1 KGHSH, CDR2 LQKENI. The CDR3 totals 16 residues. The trim removed 6 bases at V and 7 bases at J, leaving 14 bases unmatched. CDR3 protein: CASSSGTQGVANEQFF. The CDR3 bases are TGTGCCAGCTCCTCAGGGACACAGGGGGTGGCGAATGAGCAGTTCTTC.

The V call is TRBV2, the J call TRBJ2-7; D is ambiguous. The CDR3 contains 11 residues. V shed 6 bases and J shed 6 bases, with 9 bases lying between them. Germline CDR1 reads SNHLY; CDR2 reads FYNNEI. CDR3 in DNA: TGTGCCAGCAGCGTCGGGTTCGAGCAGTACTTC. It translates to CASSVGFEQYF.

Here the CDR3 DNA reads TGTGCCAGCAGCCTCGCTCTGGAGACCCAGTACTTC. It specifies CASSLALETQYF. The chain is built from TRBV2 and TRBJ2-5; D is uncertain. V lost 6 bases and J 5 bases, leaving 10 bases between the germline ends. Germline CDR1 and CDR2: SNHLY and FYNNEI. The CDR3 consists of 12 residues.

The rearrangement uses TRBV6-6 and TRBJ1-2; D is uncertain. The V end was cut by 2 bases, the J end by 0 bases, with 10 bases between. CDR1 MNHNY and CDR2 SVGAGI come from the germline V gene (reference sequence). The length of the CDR3 is 15 residues. The CDR3 bases are TGTGCCAGCAGTTACGAGCGGGAAGCTAACTATGGCTACACCTTC. Protein: CASSYEREANYGYTF.

This clone has just a few counts. A much larger clonotype is one base distant, so this may be a read error. V usage is TRBV29-1 and J usage is TRBJ1-1; maybe TRBD1 (6 bases). V lost 5 bases, J lost 1 base, and 8 bases lay in between. CDR1 and CDR2 from the germline V gene are SQVTM and ANQGSEA. This CDR3 contains 12 residues. The CDR3 sequence: CSVTQGNTEAFF. CDR3 bases: TGCAGCGTTACACAGGGGAACACTGAAGCTTTCTTT.

This clone was observed once. The V call is TRBV5-1, the J call TRBJ2-4, with unresolved D. Germline V gene lookup returns CDR1 SGHRS and CDR2 YFSETQ. CDR3 length: 15 residues. V dropped 0 bases and J dropped 0 bases, with 7 bases sitting between them. The chain's CDR3 is CASSLGSLAKNIQYF. For the CDR3, the DNA is TGCGCCAGCAGCTTGGGTAGCCTAGCCAAAAACATTCAGTACTTC.

In its sample, this clone was seen a few times. The chain couples TRBV5-1 to TRBJ2-3, with a tentative D call TRBD1 (6 bases). V was shortened by 6 bases and J by 4 bases, with 15 bases between the two germline ends. Germline V gives CDR1 SGHRS, CDR2 YFSETQ. This CDR3 contains 14 residues. CDR3 loop: CASTPEGVADTQYF. In DNA form, the CDR3 reads TGCGCCAGCACCCCTGAGGGGGTCGCAGATACGCAGTATTTT. The full variable domain, rest sourced from reference TRBV5-1 and TRBJ2-3, is KAGVTQTPRYLIKTRGQQVTLSCSPISGHRSVSWYQQTPGQGLQFLFEYFSETQRNKGNFPGRFSGRQFSNSRSEMNVSTLELGDSALYLCASTPEGVADTQYFGPGTRLTVL.

This clone was counted only a few times. The chain employs TRBV30 and TRBJ2-7, with 9 bases that match TRBD2. J lost 3 bases, V lost 2 bases, and 8 bases had no gene match. The CDR3 extends over 15 amino acids. The V gene's germline CDR1 is GTSNPN and CDR2 SVGIG (reference sequence). CDR3 residues: CAWSIGLAGIYEQYF. The CDR3 DNA follows: TGTGCCTGGAGTATCGGCCTAGCGGGAATCTACGAGCAGTACTTC.

The rearrangement links TRBV4-2 to TRBJ1-2; D remains ambiguous. The CDR3 extends over 12 amino acids. Germline V gene lookup returns CDR1 LGHNA and CDR2 YNFKEQ. Trimming took off 2 bases at V and 8 bases at J, with 9 bases between the two ends. The DNA of the CDR3 is TGTGCCAGCAGCCAAAGCGGGAGGGGCTACACCTTC. This codes for CASSQSGRGYTF.

J is TRBJ1-3 and V is TRBV10-2; D not certain. Per germline, CDR1 WSHSY and CDR2 SAAADI. The CDR3 is 14 residues long. V was cut by 6 bases and J by 2 bases, with 11 bases left in between. CDR3 coding DNA: TGCGCCAGCAGAGAGGGATTCGCTGGAAACACCATATATTTT. As protein: CASREGFAGNTIYF.

The chain recombines TRBV20-1 with TRBJ2-7, with D perhaps matching TRBD2 (6 bases). The CDR3 runs 11 residues. Germline assignment: CDR1 DFQATT and CDR2 SNEGSKA (reference sequence). CDR3 region: CNPGTSYEQYF. The CDR3 DNA is TGCAACCCGGGGACTTCCTACGAGCAGTACTTC.

Turning to this clone: Other DNA variants within this sample encode the same CDR3. V is TRBV14 and J is TRBJ2-1; D may correspond to TRBD1 or TRBD2 (6 bases each). The CDR3 length is 16 residues. Germline CDR1 SGHDN, CDR2 FVKESK. The V end was cut by 1 base, the J end by 0 bases, with 10 bases between. CDR3 sequence (DNA): TGTGCCAGCAGCCAAGTAGGGGGGAGCTCCTACAATGAGCAGTTCTTC. This sequence encodes CASSQVGGSSYNEQFF.

This rearrangement joins TRBV7-9 to TRBJ1-6; no firm D call. V shed 9 bases and J shed 5 bases, with 14 bases lying between them. The CDR3 has 14 amino acids. Germline assignment: CDR1 SEHNR and CDR2 FQNEAQ (reference sequence). CDR3 nucleotides: TGTGCCAGTTACAGAAGTGGGGATAATTCACCCCTCCACTTT. Residues: CASYRSGDNSPLHF.

The CDR3, as DNA: TGTGCCAGCAGCTTAGATATGGGGTCCGGGCAGTACTTC. The encoded protein is CASSLDMGSGQYF. The rearrangement uses TRBV11-3 and TRBJ2-7; D unresolved. V lost 0 bases and J lost 9, with 12 bases in between. Germline CDR1 SGHNT, CDR2 YENEEA. There are 13 residues in the CDR3.

This clone came up once. A far larger clone is off by one base, so a read error is likely. The sample carries other DNA sequences with the same CDR3. The rearrangement joins TRBV11-2 to TRBJ2-1, with TRBD2 matching over 7 bases. The CDR3 totals 15 residues. V gave up 6 bases and J gave up 0 bases; unmatched junction bases: 5. CDR1 and CDR2 from the germline V gene are SGHAT and FQNNGV. The CDR3 protein is CASSPQRDSYNEQFF. The CDR3 bases are TGTGCCAGCAGTCCCCAGCGGGACTCCTACAATGAGCAGTTCTTC.

This chain connects TRBV28 to TRBJ1-6; no definite D call. V lost 2 bases, J lost 9 bases, and 11 bases lay in between. Germline V gene data show CDR1 as MDHEN and CDR2 as SYDVKM. This CDR3 comprises 14 residues. The CDR3 DNA reads TGTGCCAGCAGTTTACACCTGATGGGTTCACCCCTCCACTTT. This sequence encodes CASSLHLMGSPLHF.

This clone has a single count. The V call is TRBV27, the J call TRBJ2-7; 9 bases line up with TRBD2. The CDR3 is made up of 14 amino acids. Germline V gene sequence: CDR1 MNHEY, CDR2 SMNVEV (reference sequence). J was trimmed by 3 bases and V by 7 bases; bases with no gene match: 7. The CDR3 DNA sequence: TGTGCCAGCAACCCAACGACTAGCGGCTACGAGCAGTACTTC. The encoded protein is CASNPTTSGYEQYF.

This clone was detected once. The V and J genes are TRBV19 and TRBJ2-1, with D perhaps TRBD2 (6 bases). CDR3 length equals 16 residues. The germline V gene has CDR1 LNHDA and CDR2 SQIVND (reference sequence). Trimming removed 0 bases from V and 1 base from J, with 10 bases in between. As DNA, the CDR3 is TGTGCCAGTAGTATAGATCGGGGGTGGTCCTACAATGAGCAGTTCTTC. This translates into CASSIDRGWSYNEQFF.

This clone was observed many times. The chain carries TRBV7-2 and TRBJ2-1; 8 bases are a match to TRBD1. Germline V gene sequence: CDR1 SGHTA, CDR2 FQGNSA. The CDR3 contains 13 residues. J lost 6 bases, V lost 4 bases, and 2 bases had no gene match. The CDR3 DNA reads as TGTGCCAGCAGCTCCGACAGGGGCAATGAGCAGTTCTTC. The encoded protein is CASSSDRGNEQFF.

This clone appeared a single time. The V and J genes are TRBV18 and TRBJ2-2; 12 positions agree with TRBD2. The CDR3 runs 16 residues. Germline trimming cut 2 bases from V and 5 bases from J; bases unmatched to any gene: 3. Germline V gene data show CDR1 as KGHSH and CDR2 as LQKENI. CDR3 in DNA: TGTGCCAGCTCACCATCACTAGCGGGAGGAACCGGGGAGCTGTTTTTT. Protein: CASSPSLAGGTGELFF.

V and J are TRBV2 and TRBJ2-1; TRBD2 might be the D (5 bases). CDR1 SNHLY and CDR2 FYNNEI come from the germline V gene. Trimming removed 7 bases at V and 10 bases at J, with 17 bases between. This CDR3 has 13 residues. CDR3 residues: CASTFLRAREQFF. CDR3 DNA sequence: TGTGCCAGCACCTTTTTGAGGGCCAGGGAGCAGTTCTTC.

The chain links TRBV6-5 to TRBJ1-2; possible D gene TRBD1, 6 bases. In germline, CDR1 is MNHEY, CDR2 SVGAGI. This CDR3 has 15 residues. With 0 bases removed from V and 5 bases from J, the gap between germline ends came to 13 bases. The CDR3 spells CASSYSLQGHYGYTF. The CDR3 nucleotides read TGTGCCAGCAGTTACTCGTTACAGGGCCATTATGGCTACACCTTC.

As to this clone: At one boundary the junction diverges from the germline segment, which might be a read error. This sequence joins TRBV10-3 and TRBJ1-2; 8 nucleotides align to TRBD1. Germline V gene data show CDR1 as ENHRY and CDR2 as SYGVKD. The CDR3 length is 14 residues. This CDR3 reads CASSEGWQGAGYTF. The CDR3 region has the DNA TGTGCCAGCAGTGAAGGATGGCAGGGGGCTGGCTACACCTTC.

The chain recombines TRBV7-2 with TRBJ1-5; no firm D call. Germline-derived CDR1 and CDR2 are SGHTA and FQGNSA. CDR3 size: 15 residues. Trimming cost V 5 bases and J 0 bases, with 11 bases left between them. CDR3 residues: CASSPFRNSNQPQHF. DNA for the CDR3: TGTGCCAGCAGCCCGTTCCGTAATAGCAATCAGCCCCAGCATTTT.

This chain uses TRBV27 with TRBJ2-5; a possible D gene is TRBD1 (6 bases). The germline gives CDR1 MNHEY, CDR2 SMNVEV (reference sequence). V dropped 8 bases and J dropped 1 base, with 11 bases sitting between them. The CDR3 totals 13 residues. The CDR3 DNA reads TGTGCCAGCCGGGGACAATCCCAAGAGACCCAGTACTTC. This encodes CASRGQSQETQYF.

This clone has only one observation. The chain employs TRBV5-4 and TRBJ2-7; 7 bases are shared with TRBD2. The trim removed 0 bases at V and 4 bases at J, leaving 4 bases unmatched. This CDR3 contains 14 residues. CDR1 is SGHNT, CDR2 YYREEE, per germline (reference sequence). The CDR3 loop is CASSLGLARYEQYF. DNA for the CDR3: TGTGCCAGCAGCTTGGGACTAGCTCGGTACGAGCAGTACTTC.

V gene TRBV11-1 combines with J gene TRBJ2-7; TRBD2 matches at 10 bases. The V and J ends lost 5 bases and 5 bases, in that order; junction bases with no gene match: 3. The CDR3 contains 13 residues. CDR1 and CDR2 from the germline V gene are SGHAT and FQDESV (reference sequence). The chain's CDR3 is CASSRGLADEQYF. The CDR3 DNA reads TGTGCCAGCAGCCGAGGACTAGCGGACGAGCAGTACTTC.

This chain links TRBV28 with TRBJ2-7; D perhaps matches TRBD2 (6 bases). V shed 6 bases and J shed 3 bases, with 18 bases lying between them. The CDR3 is 15 amino acids. Germline values: CDR1 MDHEN, CDR2 SYDVKM. CDR3 in amino acids: CASRRPQGLGYEQYF. Written as DNA, the CDR3 is TGTGCCAGCAGACGCCCCCAGGGACTGGGCTACGAGCAGTACTTC.